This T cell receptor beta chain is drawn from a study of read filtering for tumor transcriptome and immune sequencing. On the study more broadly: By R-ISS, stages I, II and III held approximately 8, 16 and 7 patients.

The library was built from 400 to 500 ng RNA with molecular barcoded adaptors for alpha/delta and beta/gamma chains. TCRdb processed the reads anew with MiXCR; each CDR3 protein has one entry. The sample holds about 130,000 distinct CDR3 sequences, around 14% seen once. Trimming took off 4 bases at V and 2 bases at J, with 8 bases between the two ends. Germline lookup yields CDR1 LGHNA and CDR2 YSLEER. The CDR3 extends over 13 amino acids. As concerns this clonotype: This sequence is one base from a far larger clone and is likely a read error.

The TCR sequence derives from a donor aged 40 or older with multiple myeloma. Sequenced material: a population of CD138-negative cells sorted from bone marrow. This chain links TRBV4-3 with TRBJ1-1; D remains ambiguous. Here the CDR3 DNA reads TGCGCCAGCAGCCTCCCTCTTAACACTGAAGCTTTCTTT. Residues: CASSLPLNTEAFF.